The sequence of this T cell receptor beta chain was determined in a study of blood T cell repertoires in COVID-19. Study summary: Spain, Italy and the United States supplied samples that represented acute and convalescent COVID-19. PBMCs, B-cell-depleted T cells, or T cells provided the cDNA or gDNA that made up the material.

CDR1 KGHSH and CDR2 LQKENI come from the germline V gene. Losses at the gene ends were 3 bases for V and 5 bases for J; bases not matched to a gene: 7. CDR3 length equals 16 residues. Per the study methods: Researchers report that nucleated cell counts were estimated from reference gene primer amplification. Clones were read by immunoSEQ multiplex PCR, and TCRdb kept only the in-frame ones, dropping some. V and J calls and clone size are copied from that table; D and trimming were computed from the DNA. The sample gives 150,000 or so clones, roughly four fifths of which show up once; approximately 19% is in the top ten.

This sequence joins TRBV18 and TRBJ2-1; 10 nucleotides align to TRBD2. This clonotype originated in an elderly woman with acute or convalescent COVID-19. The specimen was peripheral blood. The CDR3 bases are TGTGCCAGCTCACCGTCTAGCGGGGGAATCAACAATGAGCAGTTCTTC. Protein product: CASSPSSGGINNEQFF.